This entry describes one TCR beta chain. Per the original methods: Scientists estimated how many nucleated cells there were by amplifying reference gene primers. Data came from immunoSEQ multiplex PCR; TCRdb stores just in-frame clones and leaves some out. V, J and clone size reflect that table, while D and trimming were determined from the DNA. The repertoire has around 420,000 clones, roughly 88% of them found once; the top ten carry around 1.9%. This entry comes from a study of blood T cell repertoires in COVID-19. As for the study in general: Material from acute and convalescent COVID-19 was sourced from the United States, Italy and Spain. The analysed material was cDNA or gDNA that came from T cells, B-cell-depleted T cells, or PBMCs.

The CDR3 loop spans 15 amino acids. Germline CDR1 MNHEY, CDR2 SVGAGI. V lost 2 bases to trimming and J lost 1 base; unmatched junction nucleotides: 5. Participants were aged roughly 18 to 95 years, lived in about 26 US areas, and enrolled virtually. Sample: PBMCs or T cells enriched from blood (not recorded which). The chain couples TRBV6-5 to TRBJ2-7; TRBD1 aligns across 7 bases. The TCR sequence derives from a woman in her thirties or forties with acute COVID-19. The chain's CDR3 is CASSYLQGQSYEQYF. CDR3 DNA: TGTGCCAGCAGTTACCTCCAGGGACAGTCCTACGAGCAGTACTTC.